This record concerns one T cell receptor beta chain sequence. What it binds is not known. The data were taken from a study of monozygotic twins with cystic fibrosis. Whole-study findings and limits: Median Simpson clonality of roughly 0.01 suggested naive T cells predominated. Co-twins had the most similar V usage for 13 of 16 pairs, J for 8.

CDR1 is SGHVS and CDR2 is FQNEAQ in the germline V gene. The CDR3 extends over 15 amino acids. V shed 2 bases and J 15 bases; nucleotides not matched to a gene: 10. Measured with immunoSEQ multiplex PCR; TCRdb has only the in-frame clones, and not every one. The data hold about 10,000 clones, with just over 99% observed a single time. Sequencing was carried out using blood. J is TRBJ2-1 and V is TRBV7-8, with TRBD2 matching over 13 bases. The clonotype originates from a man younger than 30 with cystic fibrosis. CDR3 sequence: CASSLTGLAGSRGFF. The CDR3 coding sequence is TGTGCCAGCAGCTTAACGGGACTAGCGGGATCGAGAGGGTTCTTC.